These T cell receptor beta chains were read from a single sample in a study of identical twins. TCRdb redid the calling of the 5' RACE reads with MiXCR, one entry per CDR3 protein. The table records some 210,000 distinct CDR3 sequences, approximately 15% of them present only once. In addition, the sample was reused for a study of T cells expressing NK-cell markers.

Sequencing used CD8+ T cells sorted from blood. These receptors all come from a woman aged 18-30 years in good health. CDR3s leave out the opening cysteine and the closing phenylalanine or tryptophan. Fields, in order: V gene, clone size, CDR3 protein. Part of the rows lack a size; the others show once, few, many or a class for expanded clones.

>TRBV7-9|few
ASGLMGTEAF
>TRBV16|few
ASSQDRLRTEAF
>TRBV12-3/TRBV12-4|.
ASSSSGFQETQY
>TRBV20-1|few
SATGLAGERVLNEQF
>TRBV24-1|many
ATSDEQGLDTDTQY
>TRBV25-1|.
ASSDQLKNIQY
>TRBV20-1|few
SARDLGGWPDTQY
>TRBV12-3/TRBV12-4|few
ASSFNDRGY
>TRBV29-1|.
SVEASGWGEVRGNTIY
>TRBV29-1|.
SVERTGELF
>TRBV15|.
ATGLAGNTGELF
>TRBV5-8|.
ASSYKIGWPQH
>TRBV7-6|.
ASRFGPATEAF
>TRBV20-1|.
SARKFPGLAGGPADTQY
>TRBV11-2|.
ASSGITGMREQY
>TRBV7-9|.
ASSSLDEKLF
>TRBV6-2/TRBV6-3|.
ASTYQTSEAGAYNEQF
>TRBV25-1|.
ASSESTTEETQY
>TRBV18|.
ASSRDGLAVVTDTQY
>TRBV4-2|.
ASSQLSRGNGHEQF
>TRBV27|few
ASSPSHHRVHEQY
>TRBV18|few
ASSTARNEQF
>TRBV2|.
ASREWNTEAF
>TRBV10-2|.
ASSVGERGYT
>TRBV5-8|.
ASSFRGSSYNEQF
>TRBV6-5|few
ASSYSFGVSFYEQY
>TRBV7-2|.
ASSFYAGSYNEQF
>TRBV9|few
ASSPGPKAYEQY
>TRBV7-8|few
ASSRGLAGDKNIQY
>TRBV11-2|few
ASNGYPVVIPETQY
>TRBV9|few
ASSGGNSNQPQH
>TRBV6-5|few
ASFGTEAF
>TRBV4-1|.
ASSGDFRVAAGELF
>TRBV6-4|few
ASSATGEVGTEAF
>TRBV7-3|.
ASSTSSGGATDTQY
>TRBV7-2|.
ASSLAFGTSGTRTDTQY
>TRBV2|.
ASPFSQGELF
>TRBV12-5|few
ASGPPSRDPFESQY
>TRBV9|few
ASSIAGSVNEQF
>TRBV20-1|few
SAPRGLRYSEQF
>TRBV3-1|.
ASSQGAVSQETQY
>TRBV5-5|few
ASSSDPWSSYNSPLH
>TRBV4-3|.
ASSQERLAATDTQY
>TRBV7-9|.
ASERAGSYNEQF
>TRBV7-7|few
ASSLGGGPRNYEQY
>TRBV9|few
ASSVASRGWSDEKLF
>TRBV20-1|.
SARTTGGGTYNEQF
>TRBV6-1|.
ASRRREAGELF
>TRBV6-2/TRBV6-3|many
ASTYSYEQY
>TRBV7-9|many
ASSSTGTTEAF
>TRBV5-1|few
ASSWSTPEYTEAF
>TRBV12-3/TRBV12-4|few
ASSPSDRGFQPQH
>TRBV7-9|many
ASRDGSYEQY
>TRBV5-1|few
ASRPPVPNTGELF
>TRBV20-1|.
SATRTSGRVTYEQY